A selection of T cell receptor beta chains follows, all from one sample in a study of OX40 agonist ivuxolimab in advanced cancers. Sequencing used immunoSEQ multiplex PCR; TCRdb keeps in-frame clones, though not all of them. Altogether some 70,000 clones are present, roughly 88% being singletons, with the ten largest covering roughly 8%. The sequenced sample was CD4+ or CD8+ T cells sorted from blood, obtained in a trial of the OX40 agonist ivuxolimab. Every receptor here comes from an adult with an advanced solid tumor such as melanoma, head and neck, liver or kidney cancer. Both conserved end residues are part of each CDR3. D genes are given only for firm matches. Not all rows give a size; the values are once, few, many and, for expanded clones, a class.

cdr3_aa cdr3_nt j_call d_call clone_size v_call
CAWGVAGLNSPLHF TGTGCCTGGGGAGTGGCAGGTCTCAATTCACCCCTCCACTTT TRBJ1-6 . . TRBV30
CASSSLGQFNSPLHF TGTGCCAGCAGTTCCCTGGGACAGTTTAATTCACCCCTCCACTTT TRBJ1-6 TRBD1 few TRBV27
CASSFPGRVDQPQHF TGTGCCAGCAGTTTCCCGGGAAGGGTGGATCAGCCCCAGCATTTT TRBJ1-5 . . TRBV28
CASSFQAPGTGGYNEQFF TGTGCCAGCAGTTTCCAAGCCCCCGGGACAGGGGGCTACAATGAGCAGTTCTTC TRBJ2-1 TRBD1 . TRBV27
CASSVGDPREKLFF TGCGCCAGCAGCGTAGGGGATCCTAGGGAAAAACTGTTTTTT TRBJ1-4 . once TRBV5-1
CASSPGLIPQPQHF TGTGCCAGCAGCCCGGGCCTGATTCCTCAGCCCCAGCATTTT TRBJ1-5 . . TRBV2
CASSPRGNYGYTF TGTGCCAGCAGCCCCAGGGGTAACTATGGCTACACCTTC TRBJ1-2 . few TRBV6-5
CASSTDRDQTPQHF TGTGCCAGTAGTACGGACAGGGACCAAACGCCCCAGCATTTT TRBJ1-5 TRBD1 once TRBV19
CASSSPAYEQYF TGTGCCAGCAGTTCTCCTGCCTACGAGCAGTACTTC TRBJ2-7 . . TRBV28
CASSKGFDGETQYF TGTGCCAGTAGCAAGGGATTCGACGGGGAGACCCAGTACTTC TRBJ2-5 . few TRBV19
CASSPWGGNQETQYF TGTGCCAGCAGCCCGTGGGGCGGGAATCAAGAGACCCAGTACTTC TRBJ2-5 . few TRBV11-2
CASAGTSNNYGYTF TGTGCCAGCGCTGGGACATCGAACAACTATGGCTACACCTTC TRBJ1-2 . . TRBV21-1
CASSLGRYNEQFF TGTGCCAGCAGCCTGGGCCGCTACAATGAGCAGTTCTTC TRBJ2-1 . . TRBV11-3
CATSPRQGMNTGELFF TGTGCCACCAGCCCTCGGCAGGGCATGAACACCGGGGAGCTGTTTTTT TRBJ2-2 . . TRBV15
CASSPGTDRAQYF TGTGCCAGCAGCCCCGGGACGGACCGGGCCCAGTACTTC TRBJ2-5 . . TRBV7-2
CASSVRADTEAFF TGCGCCAGCAGCGTTCGGGCGGACACTGAAGCTTTCTTT TRBJ1-1 . . TRBV5-1
CASSPGGKDRGPQHF TGCGCCAGCAGCCCCGGAGGGAAGGACAGGGGCCCCCAGCATTTT TRBJ1-5 TRBD1 . TRBV5-1
CASHHQAGSQPQHF TGCGCCAGCCATCACCAGGCAGGAAGTCAGCCCCAGCATTTT TRBJ1-5 . . TRBV4-1
CASSISGSENDGYTF TGTGCCAGTAGTATAAGTGGCAGCGAAAATGATGGCTACACCTTC TRBJ1-2 . once TRBV19
CASSDSSRATEAFF TGTGCCAGCAGTGACTCGAGCAGGGCCACTGAAGCTTTCTTT TRBJ1-1 . many TRBV6-4
CASSLMGGTDSPLHF TGTGCCAGCAGCTTAATGGGGGGGACGGATTCACCCCTCCACTTT TRBJ1-6 . . TRBV7-8
CASSEVNSNQPQHF TGTGCCAGCAGTGAAGTAAATAGCAATCAGCCCCAGCATTTT TRBJ1-5 . medium-sized TRBV2
CASSIERRGTGELFF TGTGCCAGTAGTATAGAACGGAGAGGAACCGGGGAGCTGTTTTTT TRBJ2-2 . . TRBV19
CASSPGDLTGVGYTF TGCGCCAGCAGCCCAGGGGACTTGACAGGGGTCGGCTACACCTTC TRBJ1-2 TRBD1 . TRBV5-1
CASSLGTGMDTEAFF TGTGCCAGCAGCTTAGGGACAGGAATGGACACTGAAGCTTTCTTT TRBJ1-1 TRBD1 once TRBV7-6
CASTVDFNYGYTF TGTGCCAGCACTGTGGACTTCAACTATGGCTACACCTTC TRBJ1-2 . few TRBV6-1
CASSLGGALFNEQFF TGTGCCAGCAGCTTAGGAGGGGCCCTTTTCAATGAGCAGTTCTTC TRBJ2-1 . . TRBV11-3
CASSRQGSSYNSPLHF TGTGCCAGCAGTCGACAGGGATCGTCCTATAATTCACCCCTCCACTTT TRBJ1-6 TRBD1 . TRBV27
CSVELGPQETQYF TGCAGCGTTGAATTGGGCCCTCAAGAGACCCAGTACTTC TRBJ2-5 . . TRBV29-1
CASSQDLQGVNEKLFF TGCGCCAGCAGCCAAGATCTTCAGGGGGTGAATGAAAAACTGTTTTTT TRBJ1-4 TRBD1 . TRBV4-3
CATSRDLDNYGYTF TGTGCCACCAGCAGAGATCTGGACAACTATGGCTACACCTTC TRBJ1-2 . few TRBV15
CASRPLENGVGYTF TGTGCCAGCAGACCCCTCGAAAACGGGGTTGGCTACACCTTC TRBJ1-2 . . TRBV6-1
CASSLSGAGGAYEQYF TGTGCCAGCAGTTTATCCGGGGCAGGGGGCGCTTACGAGCAGTACTTC TRBJ2-7 TRBD1 . TRBV28
CASRLWGYNSPLHF TGTGCCAGCAGACTCTGGGGATATAATTCACCCCTCCACTTT TRBJ1-6 . . TRBV11-1
CASSLGMGGSGNTIYF TGCGCCAGCAGCTTGGGTATGGGGGGCTCTGGAAACACCATATATTTT TRBJ1-3 . . TRBV5-1
CAISRDRGAYEQYF TGTGCCATCAGCCGGGACAGGGGGGCCTACGAGCAGTACTTC TRBJ2-7 TRBD1 . TRBV10-3
CASNHKRTGKTEAFF TGTGCCAGCAACCACAAGAGGACAGGGAAGACTGAAGCTTTCTTT TRBJ1-1 TRBD1 . TRBV6-1
CASSIDQARARYTF TGTGCCAGTAGTATAGATCAGGCGCGGGCCCGCTACACCTTC TRBJ1-2 . . TRBV19
CASAGQGANEKLFF TGTGCCAGCGCAGGACAGGGTGCTAATGAAAAACTGTTTTTT TRBJ1-4 TRBD1 . TRBV6-5
CASSPEGSGAFF TGCGCCAGCAGCCCCGAGGGGAGCGGCGCTTTCTTT TRBJ1-1 . . TRBV5-1
CASSPNWGADYGYTF TGTGCCAGCAGCCCAAATTGGGGGGCCGACTATGGCTACACCTTC TRBJ1-2 . . TRBV4-2
CASRTGTYTEAFF TGTGCCAGCAGGACTGGTACCTACACTGAAGCTTTCTTT TRBJ1-1 . . TRBV27